The 30 T cell receptor beta chains reported below all come from one sample, sequenced in a study of blood T cells in healthy people across ages. Next came a second PCR, run for about 6 to 11 cycles, which used a sample-barcoded 5' primer along with a J-beta primer mix. Each CDR3 protein gets one entry after TCRdb re-called the 5' RACE reads with MiXCR. The sample comprises about 1,600,000 distinct CDR3 sequences, roughly 40% of which are singletons, and 7.9% rests with the top ten. Specimen: blood. The receptors come from a young woman in good health.

This clonotype occurred once. The V call is TRBV7-2, the J call TRBJ1-1, with 9 bases identical to TRBD1. The CDR3 runs 14 residues. Germline trimming cut 5 bases from V and 4 bases from J; bases unmatched to any gene: 5. The germline V gene encodes CDR1 SGHTA and CDR2 FQGNSA. This CDR3 is CASSVYRGPTEAFF. The CDR3 nucleotides read TGTGCCAGCAGCGTATACAGGGGGCCCACTGAAGCTTTCTTT.

This chain links TRBV3-1 with TRBJ2-4; 8 bases are shared with TRBD1. The closer fit of TRBJ2-7 to the DNA end suggests the J call may be wrong. Germline loops: CDR1 LGHDT, CDR2 YNNKEL (reference sequence). This CDR3 comprises 14 residues. The CDR3 loop is CASSPPDRAAEQYF. In DNA, the CDR3 is TGTGCCAGCAGCCCGCCGGACAGGGCAGCCGAGCAGTACTTC.

In this sample, this clonotype turned up a few times. The chain links TRBV20-1 to TRBJ1-2, with TRBD1 matching over 8 bases. J lost 2 bases, V lost 5 bases, and 1 base had no gene match. There are 12 residues in the CDR3. CDR1 and CDR2 from the germline V gene are DFQATT and SNEGSKA (reference sequence). CDR3 amino acids: CSAYRGNYGYTF. As DNA, the CDR3 is TGCAGTGCTTACAGGGGGAACTATGGCTACACCTTC.

J is TRBJ2-3 and V is TRBV12-3 or TRBV12-4; TRBD2 aligns across 10 bases. This CDR3 is 17 amino acids long. After removal of 6 bases from V and 6 bases from J, the junction contained 15 bases not matched to a gene. This CDR3 is CASRKGGLARTSDTQYF. The CDR3, as DNA: TGTGCCAGCAGAAAAGGGGGACTAGCGAGGACCAGTGATACGCAGTATTTT.

The CDR3 nucleotides are TGTGCCAGCAGTTCCGACGGGGACCTTTCGCAGTATTTT. Encoded protein: CASSSDGDLSQYF. The chain links TRBV6-6 to TRBJ2-3; either TRBD1 or TRBD2 may fit D (5 bases each). Germline CDR1 reads MNHNY; CDR2 reads SVGAGI (reference sequence). This CDR3 region has 13 residues. V lost 4 bases, J lost 10 bases, and 15 bases lay in between.

The sample holds one count of this clonotype. A read error may be the cause here, since a much bigger clone is one base away. This sequence joins TRBV6-2 or TRBV6-3 and TRBJ2-7; D is undetermined. CDR3 size: 15 residues. Trimming took off 2 bases at V and 2 bases at J, with 13 bases between the two ends. Germline CDR1 reads MNHEY; CDR2 reads SVGEGT. The CDR3 coding sequence is TGTGCCAGCAGTTACGCGGCCGGCAGGACCTACGAGCAGTACTTC. Its protein is CASSYAAGRTYEQYF.

This clonotype turned up a few times. The chain couples TRBV20-1 to TRBJ2-3, with 10 bases identical to TRBD1. From germline, CDR1 is DFQATT and CDR2 SNEGSKA (reference sequence). There are 15 residues in the CDR3. J was trimmed by 1 base and V by 3 bases; bases with no gene match: 4. The DNA of the CDR3 is TGCAGTGCTAGCACGGGACAGGGGCGCACAGATACGCAGTATTTT. Its protein product is CSASTGQGRTDTQYF.

This chain joins TRBV29-1 and TRBJ2-7; D may be TRBD1 or TRBD2 (6 bases each). The germline gives CDR1 SQVTM, CDR2 ANQGSEA. CDR3 size: 15 residues. With 3 bases removed from V and 3 bases from J, the gap between germline ends came to 18 bases. The CDR3 DNA is TGCAGCGTTGACGTTTCCGGGAGAGGGGGCTACGAGCAGTACTTC. It codes for CSVDVSGRGGYEQYF.

As regards this clonotype: A much larger clonotype is one base distant, so this may be a read error. The gene calls are TRBV12-3 or TRBV12-4 and TRBJ2-1; 8 positions agree with TRBD2. Trimming cost V 5 bases and J 0 bases; bases outside gene matches: 9. There are 17 residues in the CDR3. CDR3 in DNA: TGTGCCAGCAGTCCCTATAGCGGGACAAGCTCCTACAATGAGCAGTTCTTC. Its translation is CASSPYSGTSSYNEQFF.

The chain carries TRBV25-1 and TRBJ1-1, with unresolved D. The germline V gene encodes CDR1 MGHDK and CDR2 SYGVNS. Trimming shortened V by 2 bases and J by 2 bases, and 12 bases separated the two germline ends. The CDR3 extends over 15 amino acids. The CDR3 region has the DNA TGTGCCAGCAGTGAAGGCCCAACATCAAACACTGAAGCTTTCTTT. As protein: CASSEGPTSNTEAFF.

The chain is built from TRBV5-6 and TRBJ1-2; no reliable D call. Trimming removed 4 bases at V and 8 bases at J, with 9 bases between. The CDR3 length is 11 residues. Germline CDR1 is SGHDT and CDR2 is YYEEEE. The CDR3 DNA sequence: TGTGCCAGCAGCGCCAGCTCCGGCTACACCTTC. Amino acids: CASSASSGYTF.

This clonotype has only a few counts. The chain is built from TRBV27 and TRBJ1-1, with D unresolved. V lost 6 bases and J lost 3, with 23 bases in between. The germline gives CDR1 MNHEY, CDR2 SMNVEV (reference sequence). The CDR3 length is 17 residues. The CDR3 reads CASSRRREIKADTEAFF. CDR3 DNA sequence: TGTGCCAGCAGCCGACGTAGGGAAATAAAAGCGGACACTGAAGCTTTCTTT.

As concerns this clonotype: A single base separates this from a much larger clone, so it may be a read error. The chain employs TRBV2 and TRBJ2-3; the D gene is possibly TRBD2 (6 bases). This CDR3 comprises 15 residues. Trimming took off 2 bases at V and 1 base at J, with 10 bases between the two ends. Per the germline V gene, CDR1 is SNHLY and CDR2 is FYNNEI. The CDR3 DNA follows: TGTGCCAGCAGTGAATCGGCTAGCGGCACAGATACGCAGTATTTT. Translating it yields CASSESASGTDTQYF.

The chain employs TRBV12-3 or TRBV12-4 and TRBJ2-3; 10 nucleotides line up with TRBD1. The J segment lost 3 bases and the V segment lost 4 bases, leaving 10 bases of the junction unmatched. The CDR3 spans 17 residues. CDR3 in DNA: TGTGCCAGCAGTTCGAGTACGGGACAGGGGAGGACAGATACGCAGTATTTT. It yields the protein CASSSSTGQGRTDTQYF.

The table lists this clonotype with a few counts. The rearrangement joins TRBV7-2 to TRBJ1-2; D not resolved. Trimming removed 11 bases at V and 0 bases at J, with 13 bases between. Germline V CDR1 and CDR2: SGHTA, FQGNSA. There are 13 residues in the CDR3. As DNA, the CDR3 is TGTGCCGGCTCCACCGGTCCTAACTATGGCTACACCTTC. It specifies CAGSTGPNYGYTF. Together with reference TRBV7-2 and TRBJ1-2, the CDR3 gives the full variable domain: GAGVSQSPSNKVTEKGKDVELRCDPISGHTALYWYRQSLGQGLEFLIYFQGNSAPDKSGLPSDRFSAERTGGSVSTLTIQRTQQEDSAVYLCAGSTGPNYGYTFGSGTRLTVV.

This clonotype was observed a handful of times. The CDR3 sequence: CASSGPTNTDTQYF. CDR3 nucleotide sequence: TGTGCCAGTTCCGGCCCCACGAATACAGATACGCAGTATTTT. The chain uses TRBV6-1 and TRBJ2-3; D is uncertain. Per germline, CDR1 MNHNS and CDR2 SASEGT. V was cut by 9 bases and J by 3 bases, with 16 bases left in between. The CDR3 loop spans 14 amino acids.

On this clonotype: A much larger clone differs from this one at a single base, so this may be a read error. This chain links TRBV29-1 with TRBJ2-1; 9 bases are shared with TRBD2. This CDR3 is built from 15 residues. CDR1 is SQVTM and CDR2 is ANQGSEA in the germline V gene. For the CDR3, the DNA is TGCAGCGTTGAAGGAGGGCGACTAGCGGACAATGGGCAGTTCTTC. Amino acid sequence: CSVEGGRLADNGQFF.

The CDR3 DNA is TGTGCCAGCAGACCACAGGGGGCACAGATCCAGTACTTC. Protein product: CASRPQGAQIQYF. The chain joins TRBV2 to TRBJ2-5; 9 bases line up with TRBD1. Trimming cost V 6 bases and J 10 bases; bases outside gene matches: 9. Germline V gene data show CDR1 as SNHLY and CDR2 as FYNNEI. The CDR3 loop spans 13 amino acids.

This chain uses TRBV10-3 with TRBJ1-5; 7 nucleotides match TRBD1. The junction had 9 bases not matched to a gene; V was cut back by 5 bases and J by 2 bases. Germline CDR1 ENHRY, CDR2 SYGVKD. This CDR3 comprises 16 residues. The CDR3 loop is CAISRGGQGGNQPQHF. The CDR3 DNA reads TGTGCCATCAGTCGGGGGGGGCAGGGGGGCAATCAGCCCCAGCATTTT.

The gene calls are TRBV12-1 and TRBJ2-5; TRBD1 is the table's D call and was not checked against the DNA. The J call could be wrong; TRBJ2-7 is a better fit for the DNA end. TRBV12-1 has pseudogene status. This CDR3 is 17 amino acids long. CDR3 nucleotides: TGTGCCAGCAGCTTTCTTGGTTTCGGCAGGGGATTGAGCGAGCAGTACTTC. Its protein is CASSFLGFGRGLSEQYF.

This clonotype was recorded only once. The rearrangement links TRBV2 to TRBJ1-2; possibly TRBD1 for D (6 bases). In germline, CDR1 is SNHLY, CDR2 FYNNEI. The ends were cut back, 6 bases at V and 10 bases at J, with 18 bases in the middle. The CDR3 extends over 13 amino acids. The CDR3 DNA follows: TGTGCCAGCAGGGACAGTGGGGGACCCGCCTACACCTTC. Protein: CASRDSGGPAYTF.

V is TRBV5-1 and J is TRBJ2-1, with 10 bases matching TRBD2. This CDR3 region has 16 residues. In germline, CDR1 is SGHRS, CDR2 YFSETQ. V lost 0 bases to trimming and J lost 7 bases; unmatched junction nucleotides: 7. CDR3 nucleotide sequence: TGCGCCAGCAGCTTGGCCCCAGCGGGGGGGCCAAATGAGCAGTTCTTC. It codes for CASSLAPAGGPNEQFF.

CDR3 sequence (DNA): TGCGCCAGCAGCCAAGATCTTGAGACAGCCCTTTCCTACGAGCAGTACTTC. This encodes CASSQDLETALSYEQYF. The chain combines TRBV4-1 with TRBJ2-7; possible D gene TRBD1, 5 bases. Germline V CDR1 and CDR2: MGHRA, YSYEKL. V lost 0 bases, J lost 1 base, and 16 bases lay in between. The CDR3 length is 17 residues.

This sequence joins TRBV10-2 and TRBJ1-2, with D perhaps TRBD1 (5 bases). Germline V gene lookup returns CDR1 WSHSY and CDR2 SAAADI. The ends were cut back, 3 bases at V and 3 bases at J, with 11 bases in the middle. The CDR3 length is 14 residues. DNA for the CDR3: TGCGCCAGCAGTGATACTGGGACCCACTATGGCTACACCTTC. As protein: CASSDTGTHYGYTF.

As for this clonotype: With a much larger clone just one base away, this may be a read error. The chain carries TRBV20-1 and TRBJ2-1; possibly TRBD1 for D (5 bases). CDR1 and CDR2 (germline): DFQATT, SNEGSKA (reference sequence). Trimming removed 6 bases from V and 9 bases from J, with 30 bases in between. This CDR3 comprises 17 residues. CDR3 bases: TGCAGTGCGGTAGAGGACAAGACTGTTAGTAGGTCAGGTGAGCAGTTCTTC. This gives the protein CSAVEDKTVSRSGEQFF.

The V call is TRBV7-9, the J call TRBJ2-5; D gene ambiguous. Germline assignment: CDR1 SEHNR and CDR2 FQNEAQ (reference sequence). The V gene lost 1 base and the J gene lost 3 bases, with 15 bases spanning the gap. This CDR3 is built from 16 residues. The CDR3 spells CASSLGARRLEETQYF. CDR3 coding DNA: TGTGCCAGCAGCTTAGGTGCTCGACGTCTAGAAGAGACCCAGTACTTC.

This chain connects TRBV20-1 to TRBJ1-2, with D possibly TRBD1 on 5 matching bases. Germline CDR1 is DFQATT and CDR2 is SNEGSKA (reference sequence). The CDR3 runs 12 residues. Trimming removed 5 bases from V and 4 bases from J, with 11 bases in between. Written as DNA, the CDR3 is TGCAGTGCTGACCAGGGCCCCTATGGCTACACCTTC. Translated: CSADQGPYGYTF.

The rearrangement joins TRBV10-3 to TRBJ2-1; no clear D. V was pared by 6 bases and J by 5 bases, with 5 bases between. This CDR3 is built from 11 residues. Germline V lookup: CDR1 ENHRY, CDR2 SYGVKD. Here the CDR3 DNA reads TGTGCCATCAGACAGAACAATGAGCAGTTCTTC. It yields the protein CAIRQNNEQFF.

V is TRBV5-1 and J is TRBJ2-1; perhaps TRBD2 as D (6 bases). The CDR3 consists of 10 residues. CDR1 is SGHRS and CDR2 is YFSETQ in the germline V gene. The germline V and J ends were trimmed by 8 bases and 10 bases, with 10 bases remaining between them. CDR3 sequence reads: CASMSGEQFF. The CDR3 DNA follows: TGCGCCAGTATGAGCGGGGAGCAGTTCTTC.

V usage is TRBV29-1 and J usage is TRBJ1-5; no clear D. V was clipped by 4 bases and J by 15 bases, with 22 bases between them. This CDR3 comprises 13 residues. Germline V gene data show CDR1 as SQVTM and CDR2 as ANQGSEA. CDR3 protein: CSVVMGSNQPWHF. CDR3 DNA sequence: TGCAGCGTTGTAATGGGTAGCAATCAGCCCTGGCATTTT.